The sequence of this T cell receptor (beta chain) was determined in a study of CD8 T cells in ankylosing spondylitis (dated by TCRdb to about 2017). With regard to the full study: The study set out to find disease-linked TCR variants by profiling T cell receptor beta repertoires in ankylosing spondylitis patients and healthy donors. In total, the full study cohort was made up of roughly 110 healthy donors and 25 ankylosing spondylitis patients. Peripheral blood was sampled, and synovial fluid was also collected from ankylosing spondylitis patients. General conclusions and limits of the study: Some of the motif variants had been reported before in the synovial fluid and blood of reactive arthritis patients, a finding that suggests common disease-initiation mechanisms. A TCR beta motif of 8 or 9 highly homologous amino acid variants appeared characteristic of blood from ankylosing spondylitis patients. In peripheral blood, the disease-linked clones were found at relatively low frequencies and had a CD8+ phenotype. The disease-linked clones were reported as significantly enriched in matched synovial fluid samples from ankylosing spondylitis patients.

Concerning this clonotype: The antigen it binds to is not known. No much larger clone is present one base from it, and per-base qualities are unavailable.

Trimmed from V: 8 bases; trimmed from J: 7 bases; junction bases lacking a gene match: 5. The CDR3 holds 13 amino acids from the cysteine to the phenylalanine. The entry retains the CDR3 DNA only, 39 bases that are in frame from base 1. The sequencer listed for this sample is Illumina HiSeq 2500. Quantitative 5'-RACE with molecular barcodes was the method used to prepare the TCR beta libraries. On the authors' methods: To identify disease-linked TCR variants, a new computational method was used, one built on a probabilistic model of VDJ rearrangement. TCRdb reanalyzed the raw reads on its own, using fastp at Q25 for trimming and MiXCR for clone calling, and kept in-frame beta chains. Under each unique CDR3 protein, matching rows form one entry showing the most common genes and DNA. The V and J calls and clone size are TCRdb's, not the authors'. Recorded for this sample are about 220,000 distinct CDR3 sequences; roughly a tenth of them occurred a single time. The top ten hold approximately 20% of the sample.

Material for sequencing was blood, either unsorted or a sorted T cell fraction (not recorded which). Here the chain combines TRBV12-3 or TRBV12-4 and TRBJ1-4, and 9 junctional nucleotides match TRBD1. This TCR derives from a male donor with ankylosing spondylitis or in good health (not recorded which). The nucleotide sequence is TGTGCCAGCGGACCGGGACAGGGTGAAAAACTGTTTTTT. This codes for CASGPGQGEKLFF.